Listed here are 16 T cell receptor beta chains from one sample, sequenced in a study of T-cell reconstitution after alpha-beta-depleted transplantation in children. Researchers prepared the TCRbeta library using unique molecular identifiers, the study reports. Each CDR3 protein gets one entry after TCRdb re-called the PCR reads with MiXCR. The data show about 190,000 distinct CDR3 sequences, approximately 7% seen once. This sample comprised PBMCs from the stem cell graft donor, obtained from the stem cell graft. The receptors stem from a human donor who donated a stem cell graft to a child with Wiskott-Aldrich syndrome.

This clonotype was counted once. Just one base apart from a much larger clone, this may be a read error. J is TRBJ2-1 and V is TRBV12-3 or TRBV12-4; TRBD2 agrees at 11 bases. This CDR3 spans 14 amino acids. CDR3 sequence (DNA): TGTGACAGCAGAACCGGGACTAGCGGTAATGAGCAGTTCTTC. As protein: CDSRTGTSGNEQFF.

Many counts were recorded for this clonotype. This chain connects TRBV10-3 to TRBJ1-1; tentatively, D is TRBD1 (5 bases). This CDR3 contains 11 residues. CDR1 ENHRY and CDR2 SYGVKD come from the germline V gene. Trimming cost V 10 bases and J 8 bases, with 14 bases left between them. CDR3 nucleotide sequence: TGTGCCACCCCGGGAGGGGTCGAAGCTTTCTTT. It translates to CATPGGVEAFF.

Many counts were recorded for this clonotype. CDR3 sequence reads: CAISETTGDTDTQYF. The CDR3 bases are TGTGCCATCAGTGAGACGACAGGAGACACAGATACGCAGTATTTT. This chain links TRBV10-3 with TRBJ2-3, with a tentative D call TRBD1 (6 bases). This CDR3 contains 15 residues. Between the trimmed V and J ends, which lost 2 bases and 2 bases, there was a span of 11 bases. Germline-derived CDR1 and CDR2 are ENHRY and SYGVKD.

This clonotype showed up many times. The chain employs TRBV5-1 and TRBJ1-2, with TRBD1 matching 8 bases. This CDR3 spans 15 amino acids. After removal of 2 bases from V and 0 bases from J, the junction contained 3 bases not matched to a gene. Germline assignment: CDR1 SGHRS and CDR2 YFSETQ. Written as DNA, the CDR3 is TGCGCCAGCAGCTTAGGACAGGGAACTAACTATGGCTACACCTTC. Protein: CASSLGQGTNYGYTF.

This clonotype was observed at least ten times. The chain employs TRBV5-1 and TRBJ2-6, with D tentatively TRBD1 (6 bases). Trimming removed 3 bases at V and 0 bases at J, with 13 bases between. Germline assignment: CDR1 SGHRS and CDR2 YFSETQ. The CDR3 is made up of 17 amino acids. This chain's CDR3 is CASSWRQGSSGANVLTF. CDR3 bases: TGCGCCAGCAGCTGGCGGCAGGGGAGCTCTGGGGCCAACGTCCTGACTTTC.

This clonotype was seen repeatedly, ten times or more. This sequence joins TRBV5-1 and TRBJ1-2; D call uncertain. V was cut by 2 bases and J by 2 bases, with 7 bases left in between. Germline V lookup: CDR1 SGHRS, CDR2 YFSETQ. There are 13 residues in the CDR3. CDR3 loop: CASSFIQNYGYTF. In DNA form, the CDR3 reads TGCGCCAGCAGCTTTATTCAGAACTATGGCTACACCTTC. The variable domain in full, completed from reference TRBV5-1 and TRBJ1-2, reads KAGVTQTPRYLIKTRGQQVTLSCSPISGHRSVSWYQQTPGQGLQFLFEYFSETQRNKGNFPGRFSGRQFSNSRSEMNVSTLELGDSALYLCASSFIQNYGYTFGSGTRLTVV.

This clonotype has ten or more counts. The chain carries TRBV29-1 and TRBJ2-1; TRBD2 might be the D (6 bases). The CDR3 totals 14 residues. Germline-derived CDR1 and CDR2 are SQVTM and ANQGSEA. Trimming cost V 5 bases and J 3 bases, with 14 bases left between them. CDR3 amino acids: CSVPDGSHYNEQFF. The CDR3 bases are TGCAGCGTTCCCGACGGGAGCCACTACAATGAGCAGTTCTTC.

This clonotype was detected ten times or more. Relative to the germline gene, one junction end is altered; a read error may explain this. This chain uses TRBV18 with TRBJ1-1; D is perhaps TRBD1 (5 bases). The CDR3 totals 14 residues. CDR1 is KGHSH, CDR2 LQKENI, per germline. In DNA, the CDR3 is TGTGCCAGCTCCAAGGGACTCATTCCCATTGAACCTTTCTTT. Translation: CASSKGLIPIEPFF.

This clonotype occurred a few times. The chain has TRBV2 and TRBJ2-7; 9 bases match TRBD2. The trim removed 6 bases at V and 3 bases at J, leaving 9 bases unmatched. This CDR3 contains 15 residues. The germline gives CDR1 SNHLY, CDR2 FYNNEI. The CDR3 DNA sequence: TGTGCCAGCAGAGTCGGGAGCGGGGGGTTCTACGAGCAGTACTTC. It encodes CASRVGSGGFYEQYF.

The chain is built from TRBV24-1 and TRBJ1-2; D remains ambiguous. This CDR3 region has 13 residues. With 2 bases removed from V and 2 bases from J, the gap between germline ends came to 5 bases. The V gene's germline CDR1 is KGHDR and CDR2 SFDVKD. CDR3 residues: CATSDWRNYGYTF. CDR3 in DNA: TGTGCCACCAGTGATTGGCGGAACTATGGCTACACCTTC.

The table lists this clonotype with many counts. The V gene is TRBV25-1, the J gene TRBJ1-6, with 8 bases that match TRBD1. Germline V lookup: CDR1 MGHDK, CDR2 SYGVNS. The ends lost 4 bases at V and 8 bases at J; junction bases unmatched: 10. This CDR3 has 16 amino acids. CDR3 sequence: CASSAQTGEAYSPLHF. The CDR3 DNA follows: TGTGCCAGCAGTGCCCAGACAGGGGAAGCTTATTCACCCCTCCACTTT.

This clonotype occurred many times. The CDR3 DNA reads as TGTGCCAGTGGACCGGGACGCACGAACACTGAAGCTTTCTTT. This translates into CASGPGRTNTEAFF. The chain uses TRBV12-3 or TRBV12-4 and TRBJ1-1; the D gene is possibly TRBD1 (5 bases). The CDR3 is 14 amino acids. Trimming removed 9 bases from V and 1 base from J, with 15 bases in between.

The table lists this clonotype with many counts. This rearrangement joins TRBV20-1 to TRBJ2-3; perhaps D is TRBD1 or TRBD2 (5 bases each). V shed 7 bases and J shed 6 bases, with 17 bases lying between them. The germline gives CDR1 DFQATT, CDR2 SNEGSKA (reference sequence). The CDR3 runs to 13 residues. This chain's CDR3 is CSVTWDGLDTQYF. The CDR3 nucleotides read TGCAGTGTTACGTGGGACGGTTTGGATACGCAGTATTTT.

This clonotype has a count of ten or more. The chain recombines TRBV3-1 with TRBJ1-2, with TRBD1 matching over 11 bases. The junction had 2 bases not matched to a gene; V was cut back by 2 bases and J by 3 bases. The CDR3 runs to 15 residues. Germline V gene data show CDR1 as LGHDT and CDR2 as YNNKEL (reference sequence). In nucleotides, the CDR3 is TGTGCCAGCAGCCAAAGGGGACAGGGGGACTATGGCTACACCTTC. Its protein product is CASSQRGQGDYGYTF.

This clonotype was seen many times. V usage is TRBV3-1 and J usage is TRBJ1-1, with TRBD1 as a possible D gene (6 bases). Deletions cut 5 bases from V and 5 bases from J, with 15 bases between. The germline V gene has CDR1 LGHDT and CDR2 YNNKEL (reference sequence). The CDR3 has 14 residues. CDR3 DNA sequence: TGTGCCAGCAGCTCACGTGGGGGGGCAACTGAAGCTTTCTTT. It yields the protein CASSSRGGATEAFF.

Ten or more counts support this clonotype. The genes are TRBV6-6 and TRBJ1-2; 8 bases match TRBD1. CDR3 length: 18 amino acids. With V trimmed by 5 bases and J by 1 base, 15 bases remained unmatched. Germline V gives CDR1 MNHNY, CDR2 SVGAGI (reference sequence). CDR3 sequence (DNA): TGTGCCAGCAGTAGACCAAAAGGGGCAGGGGGCCATAACTATGGCTACACCTTC. It specifies CASSRPKGAGGHNYGYTF.